This TCR beta chain was recovered during a study of blood T cell repertoires in COVID-19. Study as a whole: Acute and convalescent COVID-19 samples came from the United States, Italy and Spain. The cDNA or gDNA used as material had been derived from T cells, B-cell-depleted T cells, or PBMCs.

In the authors' workflow: Reference gene primer amplification gave nucleated cell count estimates. Sequencing used immunoSEQ multiplex PCR; TCRdb keeps in-frame clones, though not all of them. V and J calls and clone size are given by that table; D and trimming were obtained from the DNA. The sample lists about 360,000 clones; around nine tenths were seen once. The V segment lost 4 bases and the J segment 1 base; nucleotides outside the gene matches: 7. The CDR3 consists of 16 residues. The clonotype was recovered from a human donor in a cohort sampled during active COVID-19. The sample taken for sequencing was peripheral blood. The rearrangement joins TRBV5-3 to TRBJ2-2; 7 bases map to TRBD2. TRBV5-3 belongs to the ORF category, with a function that is uncertain. CDR3 DNA sequence: TGTGCCAGAAGCCCCGCCGGGGGGAAGAACACCGGGGAGCTGTTTTTT. As protein: CARSPAGGKNTGELFF.